These 22 T cell receptor beta chains came from one sample sequenced in a study of early T cells in non-severe SARS-CoV-2 infection. A single record per CDR3 protein comes from TCRdb applying MiXCR to the 5' RACE reads. Of 69,000 or so distinct CDR3 sequences in the sample, more than 3.5% were seen once. Sequencing was performed on whole blood, taken at baseline. Every receptor here comes from an adult who was a healthcare worker with PCR-confirmed SARS-CoV-2 infection or an uninfected control (not recorded which). The donor label of this sample is uncertain.

By its share, this clonotype is medium-sized. The chain carries TRBV29-1 and TRBJ1-1; a weak D match, TRBD1 (6 bases). Trimming took off 6 bases at V and 5 bases at J, with 13 bases between the two ends. Germline values: CDR1 SQVTM, CDR2 ANQGSEA. The CDR3 extends over 12 amino acids. The CDR3 loop reads CSVVSGETEAFF. CDR3 in DNA: TGCAGCGTCGTTTCAGGGGAGACTGAAGCTTTCTTT. Supplemented by reference TRBV29-1 and TRBJ1-1, the full variable domain reads SAVISQKPSRDICQRGTSLTIQCQVDSQVTMMFWYRQQPGQSLTLIATANQGSEATYESGFVIDKFPISRPNLTFSTLTVSNMSPEDSSIYLCSVVSGETEAFFGQGTRLTVV.

This clonotype was seen ten or more times. The chain couples TRBV12-3 or TRBV12-4 to TRBJ2-3, with D maybe TRBD2 (6 bases). Trimming stripped 7 bases from V and 4 bases from J, with 15 bases between. The CDR3 covers 14 residues. In DNA form, the CDR3 reads TGTGCCAGCATCAACCTAGCGTCCCCAGATACGCAGTATTTT. Amino acids: CASINLASPDTQYF.

With regard to this clonotype: This may come from a read error, since a much larger clone is one base off. The chain links TRBV13 to TRBJ1-1, with D uncertain. This CDR3 region has 13 residues. CDR1 is PRHDT and CDR2 is FYEKMQ in the germline V gene (reference sequence). CDR3 in DNA: TGTGTCAGCAGCCCGGCCGGGCCCACTGAAGCTTTCTTT. Translation gives CVSSPAGPTEAFF.

This clonotype showed up just a few times. V gene TRBV6-2 or TRBV6-3 combines with J gene TRBJ2-5; 7 positions agree with TRBD2. After removal of 2 bases from V and 1 base from J, the junction contained 4 bases not matched to a gene. The length of the CDR3 is 15 residues. Germline V lookup: CDR1 MNHEY, CDR2 SVGEGT. The CDR3 sequence: CASSYLASGQETQYF. In DNA, the CDR3 is TGTGCCAGCAGTTACCTCGCTAGCGGCCAAGAGACCCAGTACTTC.

In this sample, this clonotype turned up many times. The V call is TRBV27, the J call TRBJ1-1, with D hard to call. Germline CDR1 reads MNHEY; CDR2 reads SMNVEV (reference sequence). CDR3 length: 13 amino acids. V was clipped by 2 bases and J by 3 bases, with 7 bases between them. CDR3 bases: TGTGCCAGCAGTTTAAGTGGCGACACTGAAGCTTTCTTT. The encoded protein is CASSLSGDTEAFF.

This clonotype was found a few times. The genes are TRBV12-3 or TRBV12-4 and TRBJ1-2, with unresolved D. The CDR3 extends over 15 amino acids. V gave up 10 bases and J gave up 7 bases, with 25 bases separating them. The CDR3 coding sequence is TGTGCCACCTCCCTCCAAAGCGGCAGGTTCTCTGGCTACACCTTC. Protein: CATSLQSGRFSGYTF.

This chain links TRBV18 with TRBJ1-5, with 12 bases lining up with TRBD1. V trimming: 3 bases; J trimming: 0 bases; junction bases outside the gene matches: 18. Germline V gene sequence: CDR1 KGHSH, CDR2 LQKENI. The CDR3 has 22 amino acids. The CDR3 is CASSPPGQGARTEDYSNQPQHF. CDR3 nucleotides: TGTGCCAGCTCACCTCCGGGACAGGGGGCGCGCACTGAAGATTATAGCAATCAGCCCCAGCATTTT.

This clonotype was observed a handful of times. The V and J genes are TRBV10-2 and TRBJ2-7; the match to TRBD1 covers 9 bases. Germline CDR1 WSHSY, CDR2 SAAADI. The V segment lost 6 bases and the J segment 7 bases; nucleotides outside the gene matches: 10. CDR3 length equals 14 residues. CDR3 region: CASRVGTGKVEQYF. DNA of the CDR3: TGCGCCAGCAGGGTCGGGACAGGGAAAGTTGAGCAGTACTTC.

The gene calls are TRBV4-1 and TRBJ2-3; D remains ambiguous. V was clipped by 0 bases and J by 8 bases, with 9 bases between them. The germline CDR1 and CDR2 sequences are MGHRA and YSYEKL. CDR3 length: 13 residues. CDR3 sequence: CASSQEATGTQYF. In DNA, the CDR3 is TGCGCCAGCAGCCAAGAGGCAACGGGTACGCAGTATTTT.

This clonotype occurred many times. The CDR3 protein is CASGPGLYTDTQYF. The DNA for the CDR3 is TGTGCTAGCGGACCGGGACTGTACACAGATACGCAGTATTTT. The chain has TRBV12-5 and TRBJ2-3; D perhaps matches TRBD2 (6 bases). Germline V gene lookup returns CDR1 LGHNT and CDR2 FRNRAP. V was shortened by 9 bases and J by 2 bases, with 15 bases between the two germline ends. The CDR3 sequence is 14 residues long.

This rearrangement joins TRBV6-4 to TRBJ2-5; TRBD2 is a possible D gene (5 bases). Germline lookup yields CDR1 MRHNA and CDR2 SNTAGT. The CDR3 runs to 14 residues. V was pared by 0 bases and J by 2 bases, with 7 bases between. CDR3 nucleotide sequence: TGTGCCAGCAGTGACTCTCGGGATCAAGAGACCCAGTACTTC. Residues: CASSDSRDQETQYF.

This clonotype was counted many times. The chain links TRBV19 to TRBJ2-5, with 7 nucleotides matching TRBD1. This CDR3 spans 13 amino acids. Germline assignment: CDR1 LNHDA and CDR2 SQIVND (reference sequence). The ends lost 11 bases at V and 2 bases at J; junction bases unmatched: 8. CDR3 coding DNA: TGTGCCTCAGGGGGTTCCCAACAAGAGACCCAGTACTTC. It translates to CASGGSQQETQYF.

In this sample, this clonotype turned up a few times. V and J are TRBV20-1 and TRBJ1-5; 8 bases are shared with TRBD1. The junction had 9 bases not matched to a gene; V was cut back by 3 bases and J by 2 bases. The CDR3 sequence is 16 residues long. Germline CDR1 DFQATT, CDR2 SNEGSKA (reference sequence). CDR3 sequence reads: CSASELRGRGNQPQHF. The CDR3 DNA is TGCAGTGCTAGCGAACTCAGGGGGCGCGGCAATCAGCCCCAGCATTTT.

The sample holds many counts of this clonotype. The V gene is TRBV20-1, the J gene TRBJ2-3; 9 nucleotides match TRBD2. CDR3 length equals 17 residues. Germline V gene lookup returns CDR1 DFQATT and CDR2 SNEGSKA (reference sequence). The ends lost 0 bases at V and 5 bases at J; junction bases unmatched: 12. DNA of the CDR3: TGCAGTGCTAGAGATCGGGCGGGGGGGCCTTTAAGAGATACGCAGTATTTT. As protein: CSARDRAGGPLRDTQYF.

This clonotype was seen ten or more times. CDR3 in amino acids: CASSLSGQGNSPLHF. The CDR3, as DNA: TGTGCCAGCAGCTTATCGGGACAGGGTAATTCACCCCTCCACTTT. This rearrangement joins TRBV7-9 to TRBJ1-6; 9 bases are shared with TRBD1. CDR1 and CDR2 (germline): SEHNR, FQNEAQ (reference sequence). J gave up 6 bases and V 2 bases, and 2 bases lay outside the gene matches. The CDR3 has 15 residues.

This clonotype occurred a few times. The chain has TRBV9 and TRBJ1-1, with D uncertain. Trimming stripped 0 bases from V and 0 bases from J, with 9 bases between. Germline V CDR1 and CDR2: SGDLS, YYNGEE. The CDR3 covers 15 residues. The DNA for the CDR3 is TGTGCCAGCAGCGTAGAGGGCAGCTTGAACACTGAAGCTTTCTTT. Its translation is CASSVEGSLNTEAFF.

The rearrangement links TRBV28 to TRBJ1-6; 8 nucleotides agree with TRBD1. V shed 6 bases, J shed 10 bases, and the junction held 8 bases outside the gene matches. Germline V gene sequence: CDR1 MDHEN, CDR2 SYDVKM. There are 14 residues in the CDR3. The CDR3 bases are TGTGCCAGCAGACGACAGGGGCTAAACTCACCCCTCCACTTT. Encoded protein: CASRRQGLNSPLHF.

This clonotype was recorded at least ten times. The V gene is TRBV12-3 or TRBV12-4, the J gene TRBJ1-2; D is unclear. Trimming left V 5 bases short and J 9 bases short, with 19 bases between. This CDR3 has 14 amino acids. As DNA, the CDR3 is TGTGCCAGCAGTCCTCCCCCGGACGGTCGGAGCTACACCTTC. Translation: CASSPPPDGRSYTF.

Ten or more counts support this clonotype. The chain couples TRBV29-1 to TRBJ2-3; either TRBD1 or TRBD2 may fit D (5 bases each). Per germline, CDR1 SQVTM and CDR2 ANQGSEA. The CDR3 loop spans 15 amino acids. Trimming took 3 bases from V and 0 from J, leaving 13 bases between them. CDR3 region: CSVDTSGTSTDTQYF. As DNA, the CDR3 is TGCAGCGTTGATACGTCAGGGACGAGCACAGATACGCAGTATTTT.

A few counts support this clonotype. The rearrangement links TRBV6-1 to TRBJ1-2, with 8 bases that match TRBD1. The CDR3 totals 15 residues. The germline gives CDR1 MNHNS, CDR2 SASEGT. Germline trimming cut 3 bases from V and 4 bases from J; bases unmatched to any gene: 7. The CDR3 loop reads CASSEGGTGRYGYTF. The CDR3 DNA sequence: TGTGCCAGCAGTGAGGGGGGGACAGGCCGCTATGGCTACACCTTC.

In its sample, this clonotype was seen many times. This chain uses TRBV5-6 with TRBJ1-4; 8 positions agree with TRBD1. This CDR3 comprises 15 residues. The germline V gene has CDR1 SGHDT and CDR2 YYEEEE. J was trimmed by 7 bases and V by 0 bases; bases with no gene match: 5. CDR3 sequence (DNA): TGTGCCAGCAGCTTGGGGACAGGGCTAGTTGAAAAACTGTTTTTT. This gives the protein CASSLGTGLVEKLFF.

This clonotype has at least ten counts. The J gene is TRBJ1-6, the V gene TRBV4-1; 10 nucleotides agree with TRBD1. The CDR3 totals 15 residues. With 4 bases clipped from V and 6 bases from J, the junction kept 3 bases outside the gene matches. The V gene's germline CDR1 is MGHRA and CDR2 YSYEKL. CDR3 loop: CASSRDRGGNSPLHF. Written as DNA, the CDR3 is TGCGCCAGCAGCCGGGACAGGGGTGGTAATTCACCCCTCCACTTT.